The subject of this entry is one TCR beta chain. Its antigen is not known. TCRdb's copy holds only in-frame clones and misses some; the assay was immunoSEQ multiplex PCR. The sample holds about 69,000 clones; more than 85% are singletons and the top ten take 1.5% to 2.5%. Documented time point: week 35, safety follow-up. In the vaccine, a single dose held 300 ug of the mutant IDH1 20-mer peptide, along with topical imiquimod. There were new WHO grade 3 or 4 astrocytomas in the donors, and these were IDH1-mutant and ATRX-lost. This specimen belongs to a study of a mutant IDH1 vaccine in newly diagnosed glioma. Study-level background: The therapy given earlier, which was standard therapy, consisted of radiotherapy, temozolomide, or both, and most of the patients received both. The study's findings and limits: Patients mounted vaccine-induced immune responses in roughly 93% of cases.

The CDR3 spans 15 residues. The ends were cut back, 2 bases at V and 0 bases at J, with 9 bases in the middle. Germline CDR1 and CDR2: MGHDK and SYGVNS. Sequenced material: PBMCs, taken from a glioma patient whose treatment included an IDH1 peptide vaccine. The chain uses TRBV25-1 and TRBJ2-3; D unclear. This clonotype was sampled from a man aged 25 to 45 with glioma. The CDR3 is CASSEAATSTDTQYF. The CDR3 DNA reads as TGTGCCAGCAGTGAAGCGGCCACGAGCACAGATACGCAGTATTTT.